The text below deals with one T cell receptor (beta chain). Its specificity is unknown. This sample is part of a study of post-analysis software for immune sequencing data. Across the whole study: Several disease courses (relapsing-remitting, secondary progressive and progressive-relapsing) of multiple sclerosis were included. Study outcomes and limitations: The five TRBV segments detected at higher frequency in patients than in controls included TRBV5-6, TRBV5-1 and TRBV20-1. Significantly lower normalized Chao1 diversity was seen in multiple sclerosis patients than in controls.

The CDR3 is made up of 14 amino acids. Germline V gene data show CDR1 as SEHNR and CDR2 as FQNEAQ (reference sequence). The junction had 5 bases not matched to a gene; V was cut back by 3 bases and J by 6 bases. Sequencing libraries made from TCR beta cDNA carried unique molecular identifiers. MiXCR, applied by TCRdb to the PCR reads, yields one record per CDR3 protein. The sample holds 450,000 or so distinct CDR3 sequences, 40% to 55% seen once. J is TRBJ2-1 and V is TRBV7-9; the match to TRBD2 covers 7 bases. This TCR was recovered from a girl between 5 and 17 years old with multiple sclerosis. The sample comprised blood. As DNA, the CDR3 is TGTGCCAGCAGCTTCGGCGGGAGAGTCAATGAGCAGTTCTTC. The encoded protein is CASSFGGRVNEQFF.